This T cell receptor beta chain was captured by sequencing in a study of post-analysis software for immune sequencing data. Study as a whole: The patients showed relapsing-remitting, secondary progressive and progressive-relapsing multiple sclerosis courses.

A word on this clonotype: What it recognizes is unknown.

This CDR3 comprises 16 residues. Germline V gene lookup returns CDR1 SGHRS and CDR2 YFSETQ. V lost 0 bases, J lost 1 base, and 12 bases lay in between. Findings of the study overall: The authors found that F measure strongly co-clustered same-batch samples. With TRBV5-6, TRBV5-1 and TRBV20-1 included, about five TRBV segments were more frequent in patients than in controls. Those with multiple sclerosis, the patient group, showed significantly lower normalized Chao1 diversity than controls.

The TCR beta cDNA libraries carried unique molecular identifiers. Roughly 490,000 cDNA molecules came from approximately 1 to 10 million T cells. TCRdb analysed the PCR reads with MiXCR anew, one entry per CDR3 protein. The sample has roughly 620,000 distinct CDR3 sequences, 44% seen once. The origin of this receptor is a girl between 5 and 17 years old with multiple sclerosis. The sequencing sample was made of blood. This chain joins TRBV5-1 and TRBJ2-3, with D hard to call. The CDR3 DNA follows: TGCGCCAGCAGCTTGGCCTCGGTGGCGGGCACAGATACGCAGTATTTT. Its protein is CASSLASVAGTDTQYF.